This record looks at one TCR beta chain sequence and its context. The sample is drawn from a study of shared clonotypes between healthy human individuals. Germline assignment: CDR1 SQVTM and CDR2 ANQGSEA. The CDR3 totals 12 residues. V lost 4 bases, J lost 4 bases, and 10 bases lay in between. Generated by immunoSEQ multiplex PCR, the TCRdb table keeps only in-frame clones and is missing some. In the table there are about 990,000 clones, 70% to 80% of which are singletons. Sequencing was done on a sample of memory CD4+ T cells from PBMCs. Subset defined: CD45RA-negative fraction. This chain links TRBV29-1 with TRBJ1-2; D not certain. This sequence was found in a man younger than 35 in good health. Some clones in this sample may be carry-over from other donors' samples. CDR3 nucleotides: TGCAGCGTTGGGACGCCCGGCTATGGCTACACCTTC. Its protein product is CSVGTPGYGYTF.